The sequence of this TCR beta chain was determined in a study of read filtering for tumor transcriptome and immune sequencing. The wider study: Revised staging placed roughly 8 patients in R-ISS I, 15 to 20 in II, more than 5 in III. After DNase treatment, RNA was made into whole-transcriptome libraries.

From roughly 390 ng of RNA, a library with molecular barcoded alpha/delta and beta/gamma adaptors was made. TCRdb independently ran MiXCR on the reads; one entry per CDR3 protein. The table records around 40,000 distinct CDR3 sequences, around 15% of them present only once. CDR1 is SGHRS and CDR2 is YFSETQ in the germline V gene. The V gene end was trimmed by 0 bases and the J gene end by 10 bases; junction bases not matched to a gene: 10. CDR3 length equals 15 residues. As to this clonotype: The CDR3 does not close with the conserved phenylalanine or tryptophan, likely indicating a read error.

The source of this sequence is a donor aged 40 or older with multiple myeloma. V usage is TRBV5-1 and J usage is TRBJ2-1; 7 bases map to TRBD2. Sequencing used a population of CD138-negative cells sorted from bone marrow. CDR3 sequence (DNA): TGCGCCAGCAGCTTGGTGGGCCTGAGCGGGGCAGAGCAGTTCCTC. It specifies CASSLVGLSGAEQFL.